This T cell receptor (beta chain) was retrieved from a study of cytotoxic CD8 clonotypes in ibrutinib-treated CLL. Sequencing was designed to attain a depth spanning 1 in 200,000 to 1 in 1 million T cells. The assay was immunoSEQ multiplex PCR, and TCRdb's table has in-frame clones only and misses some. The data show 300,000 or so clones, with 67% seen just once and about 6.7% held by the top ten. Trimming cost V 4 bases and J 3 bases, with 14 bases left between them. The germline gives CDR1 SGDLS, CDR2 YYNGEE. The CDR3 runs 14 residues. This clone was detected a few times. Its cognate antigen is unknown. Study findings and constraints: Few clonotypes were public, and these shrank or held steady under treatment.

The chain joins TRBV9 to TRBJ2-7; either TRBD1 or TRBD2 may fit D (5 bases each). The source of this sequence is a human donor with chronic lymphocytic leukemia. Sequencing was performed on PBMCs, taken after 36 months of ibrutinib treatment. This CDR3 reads CASSPGPAVYEQYF. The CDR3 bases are TGTGCCAGCAGCCCAGGGCCAGCGGTCTACGAGCAGTACTTC.